Listed below are T cell receptor beta chains from one sample, sequenced in a study of radiotherapy plus CTLA-4 blockade in lung cancer. Profiled with immunoSEQ multiplex PCR; TCRdb holds only in-frame clones, not every one. The data show around 59,000 clones, with 70% to 80% seen just once and less than 4.5% held by the top ten. Here the sequenced sample was peripheral blood, taken from a patient treated with radiotherapy plus ipilimumab. The receptors shown here come from a human donor with non-small cell lung cancer who had a partial response to radiotherapy plus ipilimumab. Both conserved end residues are part of each CDR3.

V: TRBV11-2
J: TRBJ2-5
length: 12
CDR3: CASRNRGLAKYF

V: TRBV30
J: TRBJ1-5
length: 14
CDR3: CAWSVPGGNQPQHF

V: TRBV6-6
J: TRBJ2-2
length: 16
CDR3: CASIRQGAGGTGELFF

V: TRBV5-8
J: TRBJ1-5
length: 15
CDR3: CASSFQGAGNQPQHF

V: TRBV19
J: TRBJ1-1
length: 13
CDR3: CASSSTGNTEAFF

V: TRBV11-2
J: TRBJ1-6
length: 16
CDR3: CASSLAGQGGGFPLHF

V: TRBV6-5
J: TRBJ2-5
length: 15
CDR3: CASSRTSGVQETQYF

V: TRBV9
J: TRBJ2-2
length: 14
CDR3: CASSGPSGTGELFF

V: TRBV28
J: TRBJ1-1
length: 15
CDR3: CASRRRQGFFTEAFF

V: TRBV4-3
J: TRBJ1-1
length: 14
CDR3: CASSATGGKTEAFF

V: TRBV14
J: TRBJ2-1
length: 15
CDR3: CASSPFMLSYNEQFF

V: TRBV18
J: TRBJ2-4
length: 17
CDR3: CASSLIDRVLAKNIQYF

V: TRBV29-1
J: TRBJ2-5
length: 13
CDR3: CSVVRGSQETQYF

V: TRBV7-2
J: TRBJ2-7
length: 14
CDR3: CASSLGLDRHEQYF

V: TRBV5-1
J: TRBJ1-1
length: 13
CDR3: CASSSGGETEAFF

V: TRBV4-3
J: TRBJ2-7
length: 16
CDR3: CASSQDSRSASYEQYF

V: TRBV7-3
J: TRBJ2-2
length: 18
CDR3: CASSNPGTSGGSTGELFF

V: TRBV4-1
J: TRBJ2-5
length: 16
CDR3: CASSQVPLRGQETQYF

V: TRBV5-1
J: TRBJ2-5
length: 15
CDR3: CASSSRGGPGETQYF

V: TRBV27
J: TRBJ2-7
length: 14
CDR3: CASTERGPTYEQYF

V: TRBV7-9
J: TRBJ1-5
length: 17
CDR3: CASSLDRGGDMNQPQHF

V: TRBV19
J: TRBJ1-1
length: 16
CDR3: CASSSFMVPGVTEAFF

V: TRBV7-2
J: TRBJ1-3
length: 13
CDR3: CASSLRTGTTIYF

V: TRBV7-2
J: TRBJ1-2
length: 17
CDR3: CASSLALTANQLYGYTF

V: TRBV19
J: TRBJ1-2
length: 13
CDR3: CASRTTGSDGYTF

V: TRBV7-9
J: TRBJ2-6
length: 14
CDR3: CASSQGGGANVLTF

V: TRBV5-6
J: TRBJ1-6
length: 16
CDR3: CASSSGQENYNSPLHF

V: TRBV13
J: TRBJ2-5
length: 14
CDR3: CASSGSGVWETQYF

V: TRBV28
J: TRBJ2-3
length: 14
CDR3: CAAGGQGSTDTQYF

V: TRBV7-9
J: TRBJ1-2
length: 16
CDR3: CASSLGTGPTNYGYTF

V: TRBV19
J: TRBJ2-1
length: 15
CDR3: CASSPGTGVYNEQFF

V: TRBV25-1
J: TRBJ2-1
length: 14
CDR3: CASQGQGSLNEQFF

V: TRBV7-3
J: TRBJ2-1
length: 14
CDR3: CASSLSGGADEQFF

V: TRBV30
J: TRBJ2-7
length: 13
CDR3: CAWRTGTGGEQYF

V: TRBV5-6
J: TRBJ1-6
length: 14
CDR3: CASSFGQANSPLHF

V: TRBV4-3
J: TRBJ2-7
length: 15
CDR3: CASSAQRGGQYEQYF

V: TRBV12-5
J: TRBJ1-1
length: 14
CDR3: CASGLTGGSTEAFF

V: TRBV5-1
J: TRBJ2-7
length: 14
CDR3: CASSPGQGLYEQYF

V: TRBV5-6
J: TRBJ2-3
length: 15
CDR3: CASSWGQYIADTQYF

V: TRBV4-3
J: TRBJ2-7
length: 12
CDR3: CASSQEGGEQYF

V: TRBV6-6
J: TRBJ2-1
length: 16
CDR3: CASSYSVDRGRDEQFF

V: TRBV10-3
J: TRBJ2-3
length: 17
CDR3: CAISDLRTSGAADTQYF

V: TRBV5-6
J: TRBJ2-7
length: 15
CDR3: CASSLEGQGGYEQYF

V: TRBV19
J: TRBJ2-7
length: 14
CDR3: CASSGTGGSYEQYF

V: TRBV15
J: TRBJ1-1
length: 15
CDR3: CATSRPGDLNTEAFF

V: TRBV28
J: TRBJ1-4
length: 12
CDR3: CASGQGQRKLFF

V: TRBV25-1
J: TRBJ1-1
length: 13
CDR3: CASGTLGNTEAFF

V: TRBV28
J: TRBJ1-6
length: 14
CDR3: CASRPGHVNSPLHF

V: TRBV28
J: TRBJ1-1
length: 14
CDR3: CASREGPKNTEAFF

V: TRBV5-1
J: TRBJ2-4
length: 15
CDR3: CASSPGGATKNIQYF

V: TRBV5-1
J: TRBJ2-2
length: 16
CDR3: CASSSSGQGITGELFF

V: TRBV6-5
J: TRBJ2-2
length: 15
CDR3: CASRHRDSRTGELFF

V: TRBV4-3
J: TRBJ1-2
length: 14
CDR3: CASSQGGRDLGYTF

V: TRBV19
J: TRBJ1-4
length: 14
CDR3: CASSMSATNEKLFF

V: TRBV6-6
J: TRBJ2-7
length: 14
CDR3: CASTGEPGVYEQYF

V: TRBV19
J: TRBJ2-2
length: 15
CDR3: CASKKGGANTGELFF